The present T cell receptor (beta chain) was sequenced within a study of glioma-infiltrating T cells. Study-wide context: Low-grade gliomas were grade II; glioblastomas were grade IV at initial diagnosis. Study-wide findings and caveats: Patients with low tissue-blood divergence carried a signature set of shared blood CDR3 motifs. Above-expected tissue-blood divergence occurred in all gliomas, most in low-grade ones.

This clonotype appeared a few times. Its antigen remains unidentified. V was shortened by 8 bases and J by 5 bases, with 14 bases between the two germline ends. The CDR3 consists of 12 residues. Per germline, CDR1 DFQATT and CDR2 SNEGSKA (reference sequence). The iRepertoire nested amplicon-rescue multiplex PCR amplified TCR alpha and beta CDR3s from RNA. One entry per CDR3 protein results from TCRdb running MiXCR on the multiplex PCR reads. The data hold around 350,000 distinct CDR3 sequences, with about two fifths observed a single time. Sequenced sample: glioma tissue, nonneoplastic brain tissue, or PBMCs (not recorded which). The chain carries TRBV20-1 and TRBJ2-3, with D tentatively TRBD2 (5 bases). This TCR came from a human donor with low-grade glioma or glioblastoma, undergoing nonglioma brain surgery, or in good health (not recorded which). The chain's CDR3 is CSTPRDGDTQYF. The CDR3 DNA reads as TGCAGTACCCCCCGGGATGGAGATACGCAGTATTTT.